The 20 T cell receptor beta chains below were found in one sample sequenced in a study of cytomegalovirus exposure and HLA in healthy donors. The PCR employed 60 Vbeta primers together with 13 Jbeta primers. Only in-frame clones appear in the TCRdb table, and some are missing; sequencing was by immunoSEQ multiplex PCR. The sample lists about 200,000 clones; 60% to 80% were seen once. Specimen: PBMCs. The source is a woman between 25 and 40 years old in good health and CMV-seropositive.

The chain is built from TRBV5-1 and TRBJ1-3; D unresolved. The CDR3 runs 12 residues. Germline loops: CDR1 SGHRS, CDR2 YFSETQ. The V end was cut by 1 base, the J end by 7 bases, with 6 bases between. DNA of the CDR3: TGCGCCAGCAGCTTGAGCGGGAACACCATATATTTT. Protein sequence: CASSLSGNTIYF.

This chain links TRBV28 with TRBJ1-1; no clear D. The CDR3 runs to 13 residues. Trimming pared 1 base from V and 7 bases from J, leaving 10 bases between. Germline V gene data show CDR1 as MDHEN and CDR2 as SYDVKM. CDR3 nucleotide sequence: TGTGCCAGCAGTTTATCCGGTGGTAATGAAGCTTTCTTT. Translation gives CASSLSGGNEAFF.

This clone came up many times. A junction end diverges from the germline sequence, so it may reflect a read error. The chain couples TRBV7-7 to TRBJ2-7, with unresolved D. The CDR3 has 13 residues. Germline V gene sequence: CDR1 SSHAT, CDR2 FNYEAQ (reference sequence). The chain's CDR3 is CASSSTHSGEQYF. CDR3 bases: TGTGCTAGCAGCTCAACTCACTCGGGCGAGCAGTACTTC.

This clone was seen a single time. The gene calls are TRBV5-1 and TRBJ2-7, with D possibly being TRBD1 (6 bases). The ends were cut back, 2 bases at V and 2 bases at J, with 17 bases in the middle. The CDR3 runs to 16 residues. CDR1 is SGHRS, CDR2 YFSETQ, per germline. CDR3 protein: CASSFSRDKSTYEQYF. The CDR3 nucleotides are TGCGCCAGCAGCTTCTCCCGGGACAAGAGCACCTACGAGCAGTACTTC.

This sequence joins TRBV28 and TRBJ2-7; 9 nucleotides match TRBD1. Trimming removed 5 bases from V and 3 bases from J; junction bases left unmatched: 5. Per germline, CDR1 MDHEN and CDR2 SYDVKM. The CDR3 totals 14 residues. The CDR3 region is CASSKQGAIYEQYF. As DNA, the CDR3 is TGTGCCAGCAGTAAACAGGGGGCTATCTACGAGCAGTACTTC.

This clone appeared a few times. In DNA form, the CDR3 reads TGTGCCAGCAGTGGTAGCGGGGGATTTGGCTACACCTTC. Translated: CASSGSGGFGYTF. This chain links TRBV6-4 with TRBJ1-2; maybe TRBD1 (5 bases). The V end lost 4 bases, the J end lost 7 bases, and 13 bases lay between the germline ends. The CDR3 is 13 residues long. Germline CDR1 and CDR2: MRHNA and SNTAGT.

The chain recombines TRBV4-1 with TRBJ2-2, with 11 bases aligning to TRBD2. After removal of 3 bases from V and 7 bases from J, the junction contained 10 bases not matched to a gene. Per germline, CDR1 MGHRA and CDR2 YSYEKL. This CDR3 is built from 17 residues. CDR3 residues: CASSHLVAGGPVGELFF. DNA of the CDR3: TGCGCCAGCAGCCATCTCGTAGCGGGGGGGCCGGTCGGGGAGCTGTTTTTT.

The rearrangement joins TRBV6-5 to TRBJ2-5, with 7 bases fitting TRBD2. Germline CDR1 and CDR2: MNHEY and SVGAGI. After removal of 2 bases from V and 6 bases from J, the junction contained 9 bases not matched to a gene. The CDR3 loop spans 15 amino acids. CDR3 sequence (DNA): TGTGCCAGCAGTTACCAGGGAGGGTTCGGGAAGACCCAGTACTTC. Protein sequence: CASSYQGGFGKTQYF.

The V and J genes are TRBV29-1 and TRBJ1-2, with 9 bases fitting TRBD1. The germline V gene has CDR1 SQVTM and CDR2 ANQGSEA. CDR3 length: 14 amino acids. With 6 bases clipped from V and 2 bases from J, the junction kept 7 bases outside the gene matches. In DNA form, the CDR3 reads TGCAGCGTACCGTCGACAGGGGGAAACTATGGCTACACCTTC. As protein: CSVPSTGGNYGYTF.

V gene TRBV5-1 combines with J gene TRBJ2-5; D is unresolved. This CDR3 comprises 11 residues. CDR1 and CDR2 (germline): SGHRS, YFSETQ. Between the trimmed V and J ends, which lost 4 bases and 2 bases, there was a span of 3 bases. CDR3 DNA: TGCGCCAGCAGCCAACAAGAGACCCAGTACTTC. Translating gives CASSQQETQYF.

This clone was seen once. The chain couples TRBV15 to TRBJ2-3; 7 bases match TRBD2. This CDR3 is built from 15 residues. V was clipped by 4 bases and J by 7 bases; unmatched bases: 11. Germline V gene sequence: CDR1 LNHNV, CDR2 YYDKDF (reference sequence). CDR3 residues: CATSILAGEQYTQYF. CDR3 DNA: TGTGCCACCAGCATATTGGCGGGAGAGCAATATACGCAGTATTTT.

This clone was counted once. The chain recombines TRBV6-1 with TRBJ2-3; D is ambiguous. The CDR3 sequence is 14 residues long. The germline CDR1 and CDR2 sequences are MNHNS and SASEGT. Between the trimmed V and J ends, which lost 4 bases and 0 bases, there was a span of 8 bases. The CDR3 loop reads CASSGPRSTDTQYF. The CDR3 DNA follows: TGTGCCAGCAGTGGACCGAGGAGCACAGATACGCAGTATTTT.

Only one count was recorded for this clone. The chain links TRBV6-6 to TRBJ2-3; tentatively, D is TRBD1 (5 bases). The germline CDR1 and CDR2 sequences are MNHNY and SVGAGI (reference sequence). The germline V and J ends were trimmed by 6 bases and 3 bases, with 10 bases remaining between them. There are 13 residues in the CDR3. The CDR3 here is CASSRPGTDTQYF. CDR3 DNA sequence: TGTGCCAGCAGCAGACCAGGGACAGATACGCAGTATTTT.

Only one count was recorded for this clone. The chain carries TRBV9 and TRBJ1-1, with 8 nucleotides matching TRBD1. Germline V lookup: CDR1 SGDLS, CDR2 YYNGEE. The CDR3 covers 14 residues. V was clipped by 4 bases and J by 6 bases; unmatched bases: 8. CDR3 amino acids: CASSPRTGTPEAFF. As DNA, the CDR3 is TGTGCCAGCAGCCCTCGGACAGGGACCCCTGAAGCTTTCTTT.

The chain combines TRBV28 with TRBJ2-7, with 7 bases aligning to TRBD1. The germline V gene has CDR1 MDHEN and CDR2 SYDVKM. CDR3 length equals 13 residues. Trimming took 9 bases from V and 7 from J; bases not matched to a gene: 12. DNA of the CDR3: TGTGCCAGTCAACGACAGGGATTGGATGAGCAGTACTTC. Residues: CASQRQGLDEQYF.

This chain joins TRBV10-1 and TRBJ2-7, with D tentatively TRBD1 (6 bases). Trimming pared 8 bases from V and 9 bases from J, leaving 11 bases between. Germline V gives CDR1 WNHNN, CDR2 SYGVQD (reference sequence). The CDR3 is made up of 10 amino acids. CDR3 DNA: TGCGCCAGCCAGAGGGGGAGGCAGTACTTC. It specifies CASQRGRQYF.

This chain joins TRBV6-1 and TRBJ1-1, with D tentatively TRBD1 (6 bases). The CDR3 covers 15 residues. V gave up 6 bases and J gave up 3 bases, with 17 bases separating them. Germline CDR1 reads MNHNS; CDR2 reads SASEGT. The CDR3 is CASRGGLGRDTEAFF. The CDR3 DNA reads as TGTGCCAGCAGGGGGGGGCTGGGGAGGGACACTGAAGCTTTCTTT.

The V call is TRBV30, the J call TRBJ2-3; 12 positions agree with TRBD2. V lost 0 bases and J lost 6; bases outside the gene matches: 10. CDR3 length: 17 residues. Per the germline V gene, CDR1 is GTSNPN and CDR2 is SVGIG (reference sequence). Here the CDR3 reads CAWSVTLAGGRSDTQYF. The CDR3 DNA follows: TGTGCCTGGAGTGTTACCCTAGCGGGGGGGCGGTCCGATACGCAGTATTTT.

V and J are TRBV2 and TRBJ1-2; TRBD1 matches at 10 bases. J lost 3 bases, V lost 6 bases, and 1 base had no gene match. The CDR3 is 13 residues long. Looked up from germline, CDR1 is SNHLY and CDR2 is FYNNEI. The CDR3 DNA reads as TGTGCCAGCAGAGGGACAGGGGACTATGGCTACACCTTC. It is translated as CASRGTGDYGYTF.

The chain links TRBV7-8 to TRBJ2-1, with a weak D call TRBD2 (6 bases). In germline, CDR1 is SGHVS, CDR2 FQNEAQ. The CDR3 sequence is 14 residues long. V dropped 4 bases and J dropped 5 bases, with 12 bases sitting between them. The CDR3 region is CASSSLGGHNEQFF. The CDR3 DNA reads TGTGCCAGCAGCTCACTCGGGGGACACAATGAGCAGTTCTTC.